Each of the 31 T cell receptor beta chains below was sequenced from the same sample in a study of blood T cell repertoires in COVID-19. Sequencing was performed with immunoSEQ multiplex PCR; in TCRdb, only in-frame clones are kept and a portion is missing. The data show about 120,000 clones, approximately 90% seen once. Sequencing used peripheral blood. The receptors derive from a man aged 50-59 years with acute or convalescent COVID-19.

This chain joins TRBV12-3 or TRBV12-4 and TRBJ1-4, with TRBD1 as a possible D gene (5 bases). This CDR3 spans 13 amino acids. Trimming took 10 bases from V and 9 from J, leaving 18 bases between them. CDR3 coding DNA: TGTGCCACCCGATTAGGGGACTTTAAAAAACTGTTTTTT. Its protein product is CATRLGDFKKLFF.

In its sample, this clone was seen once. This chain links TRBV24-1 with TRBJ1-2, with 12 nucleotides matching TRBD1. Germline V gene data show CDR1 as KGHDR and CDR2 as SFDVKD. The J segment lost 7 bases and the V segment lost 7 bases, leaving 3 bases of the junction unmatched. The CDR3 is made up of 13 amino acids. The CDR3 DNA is TGTGCCACCAGAGGGACAGGGGGCGGTGGCTACACCTTC. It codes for CATRGTGGGGYTF.

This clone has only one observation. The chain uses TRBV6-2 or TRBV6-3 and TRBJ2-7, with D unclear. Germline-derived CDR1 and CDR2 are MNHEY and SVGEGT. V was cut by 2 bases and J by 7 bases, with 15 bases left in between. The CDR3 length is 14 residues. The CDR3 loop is CASSYDGSLREQYF. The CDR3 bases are TGTGCCAGCAGTTACGATGGTAGCCTACGGGAGCAGTACTTC.

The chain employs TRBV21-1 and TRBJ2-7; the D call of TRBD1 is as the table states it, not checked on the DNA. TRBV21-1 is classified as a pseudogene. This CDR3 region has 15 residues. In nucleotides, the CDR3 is TGTGCCAGCAGCAAAGGGACACAGGACGCCTACGAGCAGTACTTC. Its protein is CASSKGTQDAYEQYF.

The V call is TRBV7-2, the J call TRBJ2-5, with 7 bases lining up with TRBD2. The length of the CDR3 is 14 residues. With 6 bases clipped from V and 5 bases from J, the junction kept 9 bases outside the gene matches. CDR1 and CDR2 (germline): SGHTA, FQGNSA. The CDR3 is CASSGGGPYETQYF. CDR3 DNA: TGTGCCAGCAGTGGGGGAGGGCCGTATGAGACCCAGTACTTC. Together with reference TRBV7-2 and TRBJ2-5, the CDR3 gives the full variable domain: GAGVSQSPSNKVTEKGKDVELRCDPISGHTALYWYRQSLGQGLEFLIYFQGNSAPDKSGLPSDRFSAERTGGSVSTLTIQRTQQEDSAVYLCASSGGGPYETQYFGPGTRLLVL.

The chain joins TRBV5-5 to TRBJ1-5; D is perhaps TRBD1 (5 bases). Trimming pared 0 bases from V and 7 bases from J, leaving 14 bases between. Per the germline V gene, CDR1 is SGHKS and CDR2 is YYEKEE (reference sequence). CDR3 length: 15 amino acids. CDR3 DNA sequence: TGTGCCAGCAGCTTGGGATTTCAGGGTGGACAGCCCCAGCATTTT. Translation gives CASSLGFQGGQPQHF.

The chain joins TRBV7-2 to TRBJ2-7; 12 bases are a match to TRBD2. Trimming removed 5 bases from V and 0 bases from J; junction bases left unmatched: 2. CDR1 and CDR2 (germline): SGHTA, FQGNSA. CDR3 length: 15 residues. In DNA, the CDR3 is TGTGCCAGCAGCACTAGCGGGAGGTACTCCTACGAGCAGTACTTC. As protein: CASSTSGRYSYEQYF. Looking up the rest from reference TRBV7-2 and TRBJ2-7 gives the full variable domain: GAGVSQSPSNKVTEKGKDVELRCDPISGHTALYWYRQSLGQGLEFLIYFQGNSAPDKSGLPSDRFSAERTGGSVSTLTIQRTQQEDSAVYLCASSTSGRYSYEQYFGPGTRLTVT.

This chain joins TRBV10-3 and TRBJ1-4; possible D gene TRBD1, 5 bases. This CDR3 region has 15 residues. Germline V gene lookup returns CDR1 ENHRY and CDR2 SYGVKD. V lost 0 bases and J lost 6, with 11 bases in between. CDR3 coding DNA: TGTGCCATCAGTGAGTCGGCAGGGTCGTATGAAAAACTGTTTTTT. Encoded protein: CAISESAGSYEKLFF.

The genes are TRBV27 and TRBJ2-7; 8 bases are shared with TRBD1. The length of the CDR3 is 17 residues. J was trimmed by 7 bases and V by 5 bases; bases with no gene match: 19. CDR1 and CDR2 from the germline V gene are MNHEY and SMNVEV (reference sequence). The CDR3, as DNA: TGTGCCAGCAGTGAAACCCCTCGGACAGGGTCAAGTAGGGAGCAGTACTTC. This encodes CASSETPRTGSSREQYF.

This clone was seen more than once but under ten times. The CDR3 DNA reads as TGTGCCAGCGGACAGGGGGCGCCTGGGGCCAACGTCCTGACTTTC. This translates into CASGQGAPGANVLTF. The chain links TRBV2 to TRBJ2-6, with TRBD1 matching over 11 bases. CDR1 and CDR2 (germline): SNHLY, FYNNEI. The V gene end was trimmed by 8 bases and the J gene end by 2 bases; junction bases not matched to a gene: 2. The CDR3 has 15 amino acids.

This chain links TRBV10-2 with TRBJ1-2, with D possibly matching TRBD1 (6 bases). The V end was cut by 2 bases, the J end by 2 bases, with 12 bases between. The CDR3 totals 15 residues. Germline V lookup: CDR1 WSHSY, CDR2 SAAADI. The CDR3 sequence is CASSEKRDNNYGYTF. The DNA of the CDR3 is TGCGCCAGCAGTGAGAAACGGGACAACAACTATGGCTACACCTTC.

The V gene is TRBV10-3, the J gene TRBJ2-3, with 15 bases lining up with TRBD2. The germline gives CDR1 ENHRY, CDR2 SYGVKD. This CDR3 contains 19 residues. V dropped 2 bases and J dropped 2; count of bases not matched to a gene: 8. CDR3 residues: CAISERGGLAGGSTDTQYF. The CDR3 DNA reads TGTGCCATCAGTGAGAGAGGGGGACTAGCGGGAGGATCCACAGATACGCAGTATTTT.

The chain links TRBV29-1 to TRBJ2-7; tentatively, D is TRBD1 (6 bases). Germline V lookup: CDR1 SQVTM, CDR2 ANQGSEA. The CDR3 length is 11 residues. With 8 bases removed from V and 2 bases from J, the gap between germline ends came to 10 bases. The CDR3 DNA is TGCAGCCCTGAGGGGGCCTACGAGCAGTACTTC. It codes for CSPEGAYEQYF.

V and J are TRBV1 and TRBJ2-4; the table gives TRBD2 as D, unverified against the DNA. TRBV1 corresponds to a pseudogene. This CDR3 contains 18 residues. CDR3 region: CTSSQVRLAGGYKNIQYF. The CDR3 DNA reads TGCACCAGCAGCCAAGTAAGGCTAGCGGGAGGGTACAAAAACATTCAGTACTTC.

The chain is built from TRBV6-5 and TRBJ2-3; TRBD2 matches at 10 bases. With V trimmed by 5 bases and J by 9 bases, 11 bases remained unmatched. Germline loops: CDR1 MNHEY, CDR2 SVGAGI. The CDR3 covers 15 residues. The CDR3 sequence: CASSRVLAGAETQYF. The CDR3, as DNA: TGTGCCAGCAGTAGGGTCCTAGCGGGAGCGGAAACGCAGTATTTT.

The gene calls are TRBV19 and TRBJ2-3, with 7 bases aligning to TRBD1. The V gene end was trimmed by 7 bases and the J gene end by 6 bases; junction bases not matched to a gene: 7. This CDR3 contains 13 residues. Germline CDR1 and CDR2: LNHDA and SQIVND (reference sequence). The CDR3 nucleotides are TGTGCCAGTAAAATACAGGGGTATGATACGCAGTATTTT. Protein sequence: CASKIQGYDTQYF. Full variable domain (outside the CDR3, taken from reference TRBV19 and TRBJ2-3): DGGITQSPKYLFRKEGQNVTLSCEQNLNHDAMYWYRQDPGQGLRLIYYSQIVNDFQKGDIAEGYSVSREKKESFPLTVTSAQKNPTAFYLCASKIQGYDTQYFGPGTRLTVL.

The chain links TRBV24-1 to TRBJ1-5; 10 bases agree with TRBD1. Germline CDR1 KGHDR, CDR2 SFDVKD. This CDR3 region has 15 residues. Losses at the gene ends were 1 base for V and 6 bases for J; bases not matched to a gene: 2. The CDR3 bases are TGTGCCACCAGTGATTTTCGGACAGGGGGTCAGCCCCAGCATTTT. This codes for CATSDFRTGGQPQHF.

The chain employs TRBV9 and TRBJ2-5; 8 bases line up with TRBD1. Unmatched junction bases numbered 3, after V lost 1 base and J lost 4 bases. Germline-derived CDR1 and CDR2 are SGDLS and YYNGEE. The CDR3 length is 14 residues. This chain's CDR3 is CASSVQGAVETQYF. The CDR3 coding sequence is TGTGCCAGCAGCGTACAGGGGGCGGTAGAGACCCAGTACTTC.

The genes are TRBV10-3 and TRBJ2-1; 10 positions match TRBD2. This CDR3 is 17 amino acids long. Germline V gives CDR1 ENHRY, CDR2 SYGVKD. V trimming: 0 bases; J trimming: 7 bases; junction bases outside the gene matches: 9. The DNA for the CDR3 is TGTGCCATCAGTGAGTCGAACCCAGCGGGAGGGGTAAATGAGCAGTTCTTC. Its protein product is CAISESNPAGGVNEQFF.

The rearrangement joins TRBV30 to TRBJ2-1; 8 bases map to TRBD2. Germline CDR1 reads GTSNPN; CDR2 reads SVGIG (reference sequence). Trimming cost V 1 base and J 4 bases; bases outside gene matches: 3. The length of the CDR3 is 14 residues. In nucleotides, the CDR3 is TGTGCCTGGAGTGGGACTAGCCCTTACAATGAGCAGTTCTTC. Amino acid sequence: CAWSGTSPYNEQFF.

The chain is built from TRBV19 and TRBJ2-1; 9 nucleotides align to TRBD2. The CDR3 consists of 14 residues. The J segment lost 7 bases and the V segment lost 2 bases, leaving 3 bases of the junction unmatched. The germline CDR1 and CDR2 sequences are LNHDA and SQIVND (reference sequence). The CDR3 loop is CASSILAGENEQFF. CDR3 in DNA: TGTGCCAGTAGTATATTAGCGGGAGAAAATGAGCAGTTCTTC.

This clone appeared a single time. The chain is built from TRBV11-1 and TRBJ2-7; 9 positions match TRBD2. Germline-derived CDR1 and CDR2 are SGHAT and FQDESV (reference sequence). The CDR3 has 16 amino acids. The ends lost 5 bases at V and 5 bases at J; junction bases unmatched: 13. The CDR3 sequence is CASSPRGAGGGDEQYF. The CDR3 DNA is TGTGCCAGCAGCCCCCGCGGAGCGGGAGGAGGGGACGAGCAGTACTTC.

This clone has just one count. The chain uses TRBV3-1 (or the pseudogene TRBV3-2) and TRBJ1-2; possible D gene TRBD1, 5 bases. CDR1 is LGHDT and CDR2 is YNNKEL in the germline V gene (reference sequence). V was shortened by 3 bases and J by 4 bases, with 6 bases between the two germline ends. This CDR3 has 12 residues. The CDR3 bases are TGTGCCAGCAGCCAGGGGGGCTATGGCTACACCTTC. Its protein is CASSQGGYGYTF.

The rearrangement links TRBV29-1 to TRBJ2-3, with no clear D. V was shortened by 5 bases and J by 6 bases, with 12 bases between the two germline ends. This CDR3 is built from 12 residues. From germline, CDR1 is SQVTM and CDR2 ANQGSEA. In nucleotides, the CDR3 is TGCAGCGTTATTCCAGATTTGGATACGCAGTATTTT. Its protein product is CSVIPDLDTQYF.

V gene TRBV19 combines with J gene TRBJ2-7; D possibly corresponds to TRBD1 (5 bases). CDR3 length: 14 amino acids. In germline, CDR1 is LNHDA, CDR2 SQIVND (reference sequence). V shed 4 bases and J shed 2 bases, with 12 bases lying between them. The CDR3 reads CASSSWGGPYEQYF. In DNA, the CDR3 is TGTGCCAGTAGTAGCTGGGGCGGACCCTACGAGCAGTACTTC.

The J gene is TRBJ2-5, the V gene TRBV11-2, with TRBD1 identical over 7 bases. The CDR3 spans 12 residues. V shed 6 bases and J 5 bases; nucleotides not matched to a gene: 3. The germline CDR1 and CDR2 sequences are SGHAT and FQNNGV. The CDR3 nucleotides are TGTGCCAGCAGTAGAGGGGGCGAGACCCAGTACTTC. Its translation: CASSRGGETQYF.

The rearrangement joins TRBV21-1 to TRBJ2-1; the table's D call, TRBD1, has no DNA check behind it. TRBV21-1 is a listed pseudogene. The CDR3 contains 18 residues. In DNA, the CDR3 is TGTGCCAGCAGCAAACATTCTCCAGGACAGGGTAATCTCAATGAGCAGTTCTTC. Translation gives CASSKHSPGQGNLNEQFF.

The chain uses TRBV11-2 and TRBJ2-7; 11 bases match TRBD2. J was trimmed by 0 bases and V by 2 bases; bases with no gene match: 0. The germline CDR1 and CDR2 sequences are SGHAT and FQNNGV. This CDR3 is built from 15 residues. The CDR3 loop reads CASSLTSGSSYEQYF. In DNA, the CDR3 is TGTGCCAGCAGCTTAACTAGCGGGAGCTCCTACGAGCAGTACTTC.

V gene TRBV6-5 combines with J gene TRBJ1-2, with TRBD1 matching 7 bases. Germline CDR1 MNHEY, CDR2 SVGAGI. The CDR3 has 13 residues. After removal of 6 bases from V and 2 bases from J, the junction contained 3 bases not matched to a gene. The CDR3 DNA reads TGTGCCAGCAGACGGGACAGCAACTATGGCTACACCTTC. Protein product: CASRRDSNYGYTF.

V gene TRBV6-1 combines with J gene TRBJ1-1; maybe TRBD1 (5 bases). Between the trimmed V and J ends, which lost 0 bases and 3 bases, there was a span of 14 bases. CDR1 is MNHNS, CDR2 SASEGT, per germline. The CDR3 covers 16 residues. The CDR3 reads CASSEAGGARDTEAFF. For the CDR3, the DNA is TGTGCCAGCAGTGAAGCAGGAGGGGCGAGGGACACTGAAGCTTTCTTT.

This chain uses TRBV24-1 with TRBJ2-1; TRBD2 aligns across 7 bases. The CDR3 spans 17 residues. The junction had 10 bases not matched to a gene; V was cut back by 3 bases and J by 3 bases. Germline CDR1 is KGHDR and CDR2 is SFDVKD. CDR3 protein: CATSDSRASGIYNEQFF. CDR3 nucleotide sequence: TGTGCCACCAGTGATAGCCGGGCTAGCGGAATCTACAATGAGCAGTTCTTC.